The clone carrying this T cell receptor beta chain occurred a few times. Per the original data handling: It was from reference gene primer amplification that nucleated cell counts were estimated. Using immunoSEQ multiplex PCR, the repertoire was profiled, and TCRdb retains in-frame clones only, with some absent. The D gene and trimming were derived from the DNA, and the V and J assignments and clone size from that table. The table lists around 200,000 clones, approximately 79% of them singletons. The data are from a study of blood T cell repertoires in COVID-19. As for the study in general: Sites across the United States, Italy and Spain contributed samples from acute and convalescent COVID-19. Nucleic acid was either cDNA or gDNA, and it came from T cells, B-cell-depleted T cells, or PBMCs.

The germline V gene encodes CDR1 SGHAT and CDR2 FQNNGV. The CDR3 has 15 amino acids. With 1 base removed from V and 0 bases from J, the gap between germline ends came to 9 bases. The TCR comes from a man aged 25-40 years with active or convalescent COVID-19. The chain uses TRBV11-2 and TRBJ1-1, with D possibly being TRBD1 (5 bases). The sample consisted of peripheral blood. The CDR3 loop is CASSLAQGLNTEAFF. The CDR3 region has the DNA TGTGCCAGCAGCTTAGCCCAGGGCCTGAACACTGAAGCTTTCTTT.